The entry below gives a single TCR beta chain sequence along with its context. This record belongs to a study of blood T cell repertoires in COVID-19. For the study at large: Specimens from acute and convalescent COVID-19 originated in the United States, Italy and Spain. T cells, B-cell-depleted T cells, or PBMCs supplied cDNA or gDNA.

In the authors' workflow: Amplifying reference gene primers gave estimates of nucleated cell counts. Data came from immunoSEQ multiplex PCR; TCRdb stores just in-frame clones and leaves some out. Clone size and the V and J calls come from that table; the DNA yielded D and trimming. The sample consists of roughly 60,000 clones, around 90% of them appearing once. V dropped 2 bases and J dropped 12 bases, with 23 bases sitting between them. CDR3 length equals 17 residues. CDR1 and CDR2 (germline): LGHDT, YNNKEL (reference sequence). The V call is TRBV3-1 (or the pseudogene TRBV3-2), the J call TRBJ1-6; D uncertain. Sequences were obtained from peripheral blood. The receptor's source is an elderly woman with active COVID-19. CDR3 protein: CASSQRGSRIGGEPLHF. The CDR3 DNA follows: TGTGCCAGCAGCCAAAGAGGAAGTAGGATCGGCGGAGAACCCCTCCACTTT.